This T cell receptor beta chain is from a study of T-cell memory formation after mild COVID-19. Study outcomes and limitations: Day 15 to 85 contractors were CD4/CD8 balanced; later expanders leaned CD4+. The SARS-CoV-2 specificity of second-wave clones reaching peak at day 37 remained unverified.

Via MiXCR, TCRdb re-called the 5' RACE reads, giving one row per CDR3 protein. The sample holds around 250,000 distinct CDR3 sequences, more than 8% seen once. This clonotype was found a few times. Its specificity is not known. V trimming: 4 bases; J trimming: 3 bases; junction bases outside the gene matches: 14. This CDR3 has 18 amino acids. Germline CDR1 is LGHNA and CDR2 is YNFKEQ. The V and J genes are TRBV4-2 and TRBJ2-5; 10 bases agree with TRBD2. The specimen was PBMCs or a T cell subset sorted from them (not recorded which). The sequence was obtained from a man younger than 35 who had mild COVID-19 (a few samples of this study predate the infection). Cell type and time point are not known. This CDR3 is CASSLTVWLAGEEETQYF. The CDR3, as DNA: TGTGCCAGCAGCCTAACCGTGTGGCTAGCGGGGGAGGAAGAGACCCAGTACTTC.